Below, 19 T cell receptor beta chains from the same sample are listed, as sequenced in a study of T cell repertoires in cytomegalovirus infection. These receptors lack a known antigen. TCRdb processed the reads anew with MiXCR; each CDR3 protein has one entry. The sample comprises under 90,000 distinct CDR3 sequences, approximately 46% of which are singletons, and 80% to 95% rests with the top ten. Sequencing used CD8+ T cells from cultured PBMCs, obtained from culture after CMV antigen stimulation. The receptors shown here come from a human donor in good health (CMV status not recorded). Some clones in this sample may be carry-over from other donors' samples.

This sequence joins TRBV6-6 and TRBJ2-1, with D possibly being TRBD1 or TRBD2 (5 bases each). There are 12 residues in the CDR3. Per germline, CDR1 MNHNY and CDR2 SVGAGI (reference sequence). The CDR3 loop is CAAEDTDNEQFF. CDR3 nucleotide sequence: TGTGCGGCGGAGGACACTGACAATGAGCAGTTCTTC.

This clonotype occurred many times. The rearrangement joins TRBV7-6 to TRBJ2-3, with TRBD1 identical over 8 bases. V shed 1 base and J 1 base; nucleotides not matched to a gene: 4. Germline CDR1 SGHVS, CDR2 FNYEAQ. The CDR3 runs 16 residues. The CDR3 DNA sequence: TGTGCCAGCAGCTTAGGCCCGGGACAGGGCACAGATACGCAGTATTTT. Its protein is CASSLGPGQGTDTQYF.

The J gene is TRBJ2-1, the V gene TRBV25-1; D might be TRBD1 or TRBD2, each matching 5 bases. The CDR3 has 16 residues. Germline CDR1 and CDR2: MGHDK and SYGVNS. Deletions cut 9 bases from V and 7 bases from J, with 25 bases between. CDR3 in DNA: TGTGCCAGTTACGATGCGGACGGGGACGGGTGGAATGAGCAGTTCTTC. Amino acids: CASYDADGDGWNEQFF.

This clonotype came up a few times. The chain couples TRBV28 to TRBJ2-2; TRBD1 is a possible D gene (5 bases). Germline V gene sequence: CDR1 MDHEN, CDR2 SYDVKM. The CDR3 length is 16 residues. V was cut by 1 base and J by 6 bases, with 15 bases left in between. The CDR3 DNA is TGTGCCAGCAGTTTATTTCCCAGGGCTATATCCGGGGAGCTGTTTTTT. Its protein is CASSLFPRAISGELFF.

This sequence joins TRBV7-2 and TRBJ2-7, with D possibly matching TRBD1 (5 bases). Trimming pared 3 bases from V and 1 base from J, leaving 10 bases between. Germline loops: CDR1 SGHTA, CDR2 FQGNSA. The CDR3 loop spans 14 amino acids. The CDR3 loop reads CASSLSYRSYEQYF. As DNA, the CDR3 is TGTGCCAGCAGCTTGTCTTACAGGTCCTACGAGCAGTACTTC. The full variable domain, completed using reference TRBV7-2 and TRBJ2-7, is GAGVSQSPSNKVTEKGKDVELRCDPISGHTALYWYRQSLGQGLEFLIYFQGNSAPDKSGLPSDRFSAERTGGSVSTLTIQRTQQEDSAVYLCASSLSYRSYEQYFGPGTRLTVT.

This clonotype was recorded a few times. The J gene is TRBJ2-1, the V gene TRBV4-2; the match to TRBD2 covers 8 bases. CDR3 length equals 16 residues. Germline CDR1 and CDR2: LGHNA and YNFKEQ. The trim removed 0 bases at V and 3 bases at J, leaving 4 bases unmatched. The CDR3 DNA follows: TGTGCCAGCAGCCAAGAAAAGCGGGAGTTCTACAATGAGCAGTTCTTC. It yields the protein CASSQEKREFYNEQFF.

The rearrangement joins TRBV10-3 to TRBJ2-7, with 7 nucleotides matching TRBD1. The CDR3 runs 13 residues. The V gene end was trimmed by 3 bases and the J gene end by 3 bases; junction bases not matched to a gene: 2. CDR1 ENHRY and CDR2 SYGVKD come from the germline V gene. CDR3 amino acids: CAISEWTGYEQYF. CDR3 nucleotide sequence: TGTGCCATCAGTGAATGGACAGGCTACGAGCAGTACTTC.

This clonotype was seen a few times. The V gene is TRBV28, the J gene TRBJ1-1; possibly TRBD1 for D (5 bases). Germline assignment: CDR1 MDHEN and CDR2 SYDVKM. This CDR3 spans 17 amino acids. The ends were cut back, 3 bases at V and 0 bases at J, with 17 bases in the middle. The CDR3 nucleotides are TGTGCCAGCAGTTTTCCGTCAGGGACCCGCATGAACACTGAAGCTTTCTTT. Amino acid sequence: CASSFPSGTRMNTEAFF.

This chain connects TRBV7-6 to TRBJ2-1; the match to TRBD1 covers 9 bases. Germline CDR1 reads SGHVS; CDR2 reads FNYEAQ. J gave up 8 bases and V 5 bases, and 10 bases lay outside the gene matches. CDR3 length equals 15 residues. Here the CDR3 reads CASSHPGQGIDEQFF. CDR3 nucleotide sequence: TGTGCCAGCAGCCACCCGGGACAGGGCATTGATGAGCAGTTCTTC. The entire variable domain, with the rest obtained from reference TRBV7-6 and TRBJ2-1, is as follows: GAGVSQSPRYKVTKRGQDVALRCDPISGHVSLYWYRQALGQGPEFLTYFNYEAQQDKSGLPNDRFSAERPEGSISTLTIQRTEQRDSAMYRCASSHPGQGIDEQFFGPGTRLTVL.

The chain employs TRBV7-9 and TRBJ1-1; D gene unclear. The length of the CDR3 is 12 residues. V was shortened by 1 base and J by 6 bases, with 6 bases between the two germline ends. Germline V gene data show CDR1 as SEHNR and CDR2 as FQNEAQ (reference sequence). CDR3 residues: CASSLGVPEAFF. The CDR3 region has the DNA TGTGCCAGCAGCTTAGGGGTCCCTGAAGCTTTCTTT.

The chain has TRBV7-9 and TRBJ2-2; the D is unclear. V dropped 0 bases and J dropped 4 bases, with 9 bases sitting between them. The CDR3 covers 15 residues. In germline, CDR1 is SEHNR, CDR2 FQNEAQ (reference sequence). CDR3 nucleotides: TGTGCCAGCAGCTTAGCCGTAAGGGTCACCGGGGAGCTGTTTTTT. It specifies CASSLAVRVTGELFF.

The rearrangement joins TRBV27 to TRBJ1-2; no definite D call. Germline values: CDR1 MNHEY, CDR2 SMNVEV (reference sequence). Trimming took 0 bases from V and 9 from J, leaving 14 bases between them. The CDR3 loop spans 14 amino acids. The DNA for the CDR3 is TGTGCCAGCAGTTTATCCAGCAGTAACCCGAGCTACACCTTC. Translation gives CASSLSSSNPSYTF.

This clonotype was picked up a small number of times. The chain recombines TRBV7-6 with TRBJ1-2; D gene uncertain. Per germline, CDR1 SGHVS and CDR2 FNYEAQ. Deletions cut 1 base from V and 1 base from J, with 7 bases between. The CDR3 is made up of 14 amino acids. The CDR3 sequence is CASSLGTDNYGYTF. CDR3 bases: TGTGCCAGCAGCTTAGGGACGGATAACTATGGCTACACCTTC.

This clonotype was detected only a few times. V usage is TRBV7-6 and J usage is TRBJ2-1; 10 bases fit TRBD1. V lost 5 bases, J lost 8 bases, and 6 bases stayed unmatched. This CDR3 comprises 14 residues. CDR1 is SGHVS and CDR2 is FNYEAQ in the germline V gene. Here the CDR3 DNA reads TGTGCCAGCAGCGGGACAGGGGTTCAGGATGAGCAGTTCTTC. Translating gives CASSGTGVQDEQFF. Filled out from reference TRBV7-6 and TRBJ2-1, the complete variable domain reads GAGVSQSPRYKVTKRGQDVALRCDPISGHVSLYWYRQALGQGPEFLTYFNYEAQQDKSGLPNDRFSAERPEGSISTLTIQRTEQRDSAMYRCASSGTGVQDEQFFGPGTRLTVL.

This clonotype appeared many times. The chain employs TRBV7-2 and TRBJ2-3, with D unresolved. Germline loops: CDR1 SGHTA, CDR2 FQGNSA. Trimming left V 5 bases short and J 1 base short, with 13 bases between. The CDR3 length is 15 residues. This CDR3 is CASSPRGARTDTQYF. The CDR3 DNA reads TGTGCCAGCAGCCCTAGAGGTGCTCGCACAGATACGCAGTATTTT.

This chain connects TRBV7-3 to TRBJ2-7; a weak D match, TRBD2 (6 bases). V was trimmed by 4 bases and J by 2 bases, leaving 21 bases between them. The CDR3 totals 17 residues. CDR1 is SGHTA and CDR2 is FQGTGA in the germline V gene. CDR3 protein: CASSSVPIHGGAYEQYF. The CDR3 DNA reads as TGTGCCAGCAGCTCCGTACCGATACACGGAGGGGCCTACGAGCAGTACTTC.

This clonotype has only a few counts. J is TRBJ2-1 and V is TRBV7-4; 8 nucleotides agree with TRBD2. Unmatched junction bases numbered 8, after V lost 2 bases and J lost 8 bases. CDR1 is SGHVT, CDR2 SQSDAQ, per germline. There are 15 residues in the CDR3. DNA for the CDR3: TGTGCCAGCAGCTTATACGGGACTAGTGGTGATGAGCAGTTCTTC. This encodes CASSLYGTSGDEQFF. Using reference TRBV7-4 and TRBJ2-1 for the parts outside the CDR3, the full variable domain is GAGVSQSPRYKVAKRGRDVALRCDSISGHVTLYWYRQTLGQGSEVLTYSQSDAQRDKSGRPSGRFSAERPERSVSTLKIQRTEQGDSAVYLCASSLYGTSGDEQFFGPGTRLTVL.

J is TRBJ1-6 and V is TRBV7-6; D ambiguous. In germline, CDR1 is SGHVS, CDR2 FNYEAQ. The CDR3 consists of 14 residues. V was clipped by 5 bases and J by 12 bases, with 17 bases between them. The chain's CDR3 is CASSIHPGVQPLHF. The CDR3 DNA reads TGTGCCAGCAGCATACACCCGGGTGTTCAACCCCTCCACTTT.

A few counts support this clonotype. The DNA of the CDR3 is TGTGCCAGCAACGCGGGGACCTACAATGAGCAGTTCTTC. Amino acids: CASNAGTYNEQFF. The rearrangement joins TRBV7-9 to TRBJ2-1; D is possibly TRBD2 (6 bases). CDR1 and CDR2 from the germline V gene are SEHNR and FQNEAQ (reference sequence). V was trimmed by 7 bases and J by 2 bases, leaving 9 bases between them. The CDR3 spans 13 residues.